The 6 T cell receptor beta chains reported below all come from one sample, sequenced in a study of cytomegalovirus exposure and HLA in healthy donors. The PCR ran on 60 Vbeta and 13 Jbeta primers. This table comes from immunoSEQ multiplex PCR, and its TCRdb copy is limited to in-frame clones, with some not included. The data contain 98,000 or so clones, 60% to 85% of them singletons. Sequencing was done on a sample of PBMCs. These receptors were collected from a man aged 60 to 69 in good health and CMV-seropositive.

This clone has just a few counts. The chain uses TRBV6-1 and TRBJ2-7; D remains unclear. CDR1 is MNHNS and CDR2 is SASEGT in the germline V gene. The CDR3 runs to 13 residues. Deletions cut 4 bases from V and 4 bases from J, with 11 bases between. In DNA, the CDR3 is TGTGCCAGCAGTGTGGCTGTAAATTACGAGCAGTACTTC. Translating gives CASSVAVNYEQYF.

The chain carries TRBV10-3 and TRBJ2-1; D unclear. CDR1 and CDR2 (germline): ENHRY, SYGVKD. The CDR3 has 15 amino acids. Trimming pared 4 bases from V and 3 bases from J, leaving 13 bases between. The CDR3 protein is CAISGSSIGYNEQFF. In DNA, the CDR3 is TGTGCCATCAGTGGGAGCAGTATAGGCTACAATGAGCAGTTCTTC.

J is TRBJ2-2 and V is TRBV9; TRBD2 matches at 7 bases. The CDR3 length is 15 residues. The ends lost 5 bases at V and 0 bases at J; junction bases unmatched: 4. The V gene's germline CDR1 is SGDLS and CDR2 YYNGEE. This CDR3 is CASSPGGANTGELFF. DNA of the CDR3: TGTGCCAGCAGTCCTGGGGGGGCGAACACCGGGGAGCTGTTTTTT.

The V call is TRBV7-3, the J call TRBJ2-7; possibly TRBD1 for D (6 bases). V lost 5 bases and J 2 bases, leaving 16 bases between the germline ends. The germline gives CDR1 SGHTA, CDR2 FQGTGA. The CDR3 totals 15 residues. The CDR3 sequence is CASSAQQGVAYEQYF. The CDR3 region has the DNA TGTGCCAGCAGCGCCCAACAGGGAGTTGCCTACGAGCAGTACTTC.

Only a few counts were recorded for this clone. The chain is built from TRBV12-5 and TRBJ2-7; no clear D gene. Trimming removed 7 bases at V and 2 bases at J, with 15 bases between. Germline CDR1 reads LGHNT; CDR2 reads FRNRAP. CDR3 length: 14 residues. CDR3 sequence: CASVRDWKTYEQYF. CDR3 in DNA: TGTGCTAGTGTCCGAGACTGGAAAACCTACGAGCAGTACTTC.

CDR3 protein: CASLRSPGQVVYEQYF. For the CDR3, the DNA is TGTGCCAGCCTGCGTAGTCCGGGACAGGTTGTATACGAGCAGTACTTC. The chain carries TRBV2 and TRBJ2-7; 8 nucleotides agree with TRBD1. The germline V gene has CDR1 SNHLY and CDR2 FYNNEI. The CDR3 sequence is 16 residues long. V lost 8 bases, J lost 4 bases, and 16 bases stayed unmatched.